These 23 T cell receptor beta chains originate from one sample sequenced in a study of cytomegalovirus exposure and HLA in healthy donors. It was with 60 Vbeta and 13 Jbeta primers that the PCR ran. Generated by immunoSEQ multiplex PCR, the TCRdb table keeps only in-frame clones and is missing some. The sample has 70,000 to 100,000 clones; roughly three quarters are singletons. The sample taken for sequencing was PBMCs. The receptors derive from a woman aged 50 to 60 in good health and CMV-seropositive.

The chain recombines TRBV6-1 with TRBJ2-7, with a tentative D call TRBD2 (5 bases). The germline CDR1 and CDR2 sequences are MNHNS and SASEGT. The CDR3 spans 12 residues. Trimming shortened V by 3 bases and J by 10 bases, and 13 bases separated the two germline ends. As DNA, the CDR3 is TGTGCCAGCAGTGAGGGCGAGGGAATTCAGTACGTC. It encodes CASSEGEGIQYV.

The chain is built from TRBV5-1 and TRBJ2-3, with 11 bases that match TRBD2. Trimming took 2 bases from V and 0 from J; bases not matched to a gene: 2. The CDR3 covers 16 residues. CDR1 and CDR2 from the germline V gene are SGHRS and YFSETQ. The CDR3 reads CASSFLAGGSTDTQYF. The DNA for the CDR3 is TGCGCCAGCAGCTTTCTAGCGGGGGGAAGCACAGATACGCAGTATTTT.

V is TRBV10-2 and J is TRBJ2-7, with a possible D match to TRBD1 (6 bases). Germline V gene sequence: CDR1 WSHSY, CDR2 SAAADI. V was shortened by 0 bases and J by 2 bases, with 20 bases between the two germline ends. This CDR3 comprises 18 residues. The CDR3 DNA sequence: TGCGCCAGCAGTGAGTCCTCGAATTTAGGACAGTGGGCCTACGAGCAGTACTTC. Protein: CASSESSNLGQWAYEQYF.

The chain couples TRBV2 to TRBJ1-4; D remains unclear. Germline lookup yields CDR1 SNHLY and CDR2 FYNNEI. Trimming removed 5 bases from V and 4 bases from J, with 14 bases in between. The CDR3 is 15 amino acids. The CDR3 here is CASSKTQSNNEKLFF. CDR3 coding DNA: TGTGCCAGCAGTAAAACACAGAGCAATAATGAAAAACTGTTTTTT.

This rearrangement joins TRBV5-6 to TRBJ1-6; TRBD1 matches 8 bases. V dropped 4 bases and J dropped 2; count of bases not matched to a gene: 5. The CDR3 sequence is 16 residues long. In germline, CDR1 is SGHDT, CDR2 YYEEEE. The CDR3 region has the DNA TGTGCCAGCAGCCTACTGGGACAGGCCTATAATTCACCCCTCCACTTT. It yields the protein CASSLLGQAYNSPLHF.

This clone was counted only a few times. The gene calls are TRBV10-2 and TRBJ1-3; TRBD1 might be the D (6 bases). CDR3 length: 14 amino acids. Germline CDR1 and CDR2: WSHSY and SAAADI. V lost 8 bases to trimming and J lost 1 base, with 12 bases between them. The CDR3 sequence is CASRPGTSGNTIYF. The CDR3 nucleotides read TGCGCCAGCCGGCCCGGGACATCTGGAAACACCATATATTTT.

The chain joins TRBV7-8 to TRBJ2-2; 10 bases fit TRBD2. V was pared by 4 bases and J by 7 bases, with 12 bases of the junction left unmatched. Looked up from germline, CDR1 is SGHVS and CDR2 is FQNEAQ. The CDR3 length is 17 residues. This CDR3 is CASSSSRLAGAGGELFF. The CDR3 DNA is TGTGCCAGCAGCTCCTCCAGGCTAGCGGGAGCGGGCGGGGAGCTGTTTTTT.

This clone was counted a few times. J is TRBJ1-5 and V is TRBV6-6, with a possible D match to TRBD1 (5 bases). The V gene lost 2 bases and the J gene lost 3 bases, with 14 bases spanning the gap. This CDR3 comprises 16 residues. Germline V gene sequence: CDR1 MNHNY, CDR2 SVGAGI (reference sequence). The CDR3 region has the DNA TGTGCCAGCAGTTACGGTCAGGGTCTTAACAATCAGCCCCAGCATTTT. It yields the protein CASSYGQGLNNQPQHF.

The chain links TRBV19 to TRBJ2-7; 8 bases match TRBD1. The length of the CDR3 is 14 residues. Losses at the gene ends were 7 bases for V and 2 bases for J; bases not matched to a gene: 7. Per germline, CDR1 LNHDA and CDR2 SQIVND (reference sequence). The CDR3 here is CASKRQGTTYEQYF. The CDR3 region has the DNA TGTGCCAGTAAGAGACAGGGGACCACCTACGAGCAGTACTTC.

This clone was counted a few times. The J gene is TRBJ1-2, the V gene TRBV7-9; unclear D gene. The CDR3 spans 15 residues. Germline values: CDR1 SEHNR, CDR2 FQNEAQ (reference sequence). Between the trimmed V and J ends, which lost 1 base and 4 bases, there was a span of 13 bases. The CDR3 DNA reads as TGTGCCAGCAGCTTAGGAGGGAGCTCTGGCTATGGCTACACCTTC. It is translated as CASSLGGSSGYGYTF.

This clone was detected a few times. The V call is TRBV7-8, the J call TRBJ2-3; D is ambiguous. CDR1 and CDR2 from the germline V gene are SGHVS and FQNEAQ. CDR3 length: 13 amino acids. V was pared by 5 bases and J by 4 bases, with 10 bases between. For the CDR3, the DNA is TGTGCCAGCAGCCCCCCCCGGTCAGATACGCAGTATTTT. Protein: CASSPPRSDTQYF.

The V gene is TRBV29-1, the J gene TRBJ1-1, with D possibly matching TRBD1 (5 bases). In germline, CDR1 is SQVTM, CDR2 ANQGSEA. The CDR3 runs 14 residues. The V gene lost 8 bases and the J gene lost 3 bases, with 19 bases spanning the gap. CDR3 protein: CSTSLLRGDTEAFF. The CDR3 nucleotides read TGCAGCACCTCTCTCCTCCGGGGGGACACTGAAGCTTTCTTT.

This sequence joins TRBV18 and TRBJ1-2, with TRBD1 matching over 10 bases. CDR3 length: 14 residues. CDR1 and CDR2 from the germline V gene are KGHSH and LQKENI. Trimming removed 6 bases from V and 7 bases from J; junction bases left unmatched: 8. CDR3 sequence reads: CASSTGTGEGGYTF. The CDR3 DNA reads as TGTGCCAGCTCGACCGGGACAGGGGAAGGTGGCTACACCTTC.

The rearrangement joins TRBV10-3 to TRBJ2-2; D perhaps matches TRBD1 (6 bases). CDR1 is ENHRY and CDR2 is SYGVKD in the germline V gene. Trimming took 4 bases from V and 3 from J, leaving 15 bases between them. The length of the CDR3 is 16 residues. CDR3 bases: TGTGCCATCAGTGGACGGACAGTTCTCGACACCGGGGAGCTGTTTTTT. The encoded protein is CAISGRTVLDTGELFF.

The chain carries TRBV27 and TRBJ1-1; no clear D gene. This CDR3 has 11 amino acids. V lost 10 bases, J lost 3 bases, and 9 bases lay in between. Germline V gene lookup returns CDR1 MNHEY and CDR2 SMNVEV (reference sequence). This CDR3 reads CATRRDTEAFF. The CDR3 bases are TGTGCCACCCGGAGGGACACTGAAGCTTTCTTT.

The chain recombines TRBV9 with TRBJ1-3, with D possibly matching TRBD1 (5 bases). This CDR3 is built from 15 residues. CDR1 is SGDLS and CDR2 is YYNGEE in the germline V gene. V lost 4 bases and J 2 bases, leaving 13 bases between the germline ends. Here the CDR3 DNA reads TGTGCCAGCAGCCCAAGGGTAGGGGCTGGAAACACCATATATTTT. Protein sequence: CASSPRVGAGNTIYF.

This chain joins TRBV29-1 and TRBJ2-3, with D maybe TRBD2 (6 bases). Per the germline V gene, CDR1 is SQVTM and CDR2 is ANQGSEA. Trimming shortened V by 4 bases and J by 3 bases, and 17 bases separated the two germline ends. CDR3 length: 15 residues. The CDR3 coding sequence is TGCAGCGTTGGGGGTGGGGGGAGTCAAACAGATACGCAGTATTTT. The encoded protein is CSVGGGGSQTDTQYF.

V usage is TRBV11-3 and J usage is TRBJ2-7; 10 bases agree with TRBD1. Unmatched junction bases numbered 10, after V lost 3 bases and J lost 5 bases. CDR3 size: 16 residues. The germline CDR1 and CDR2 sequences are SGHNT and YENEEA. The CDR3 protein is CASSLNRQGAGHEQYF. The CDR3 bases are TGTGCCAGCAGCTTGAACCGACAGGGGGCCGGACACGAGCAGTACTTC.

The chain couples TRBV5-4 to TRBJ2-6, with a tentative D call TRBD2 (5 bases). Germline V gene data show CDR1 as SGHNT and CDR2 as YYREEE (reference sequence). The V gene lost 2 bases and the J gene lost 4 bases, with 10 bases spanning the gap. The CDR3 length is 15 residues. The CDR3 nucleotides are TGTGCCAGCAGCTTTCCGGGGATCGGGGCCAACGTCCTGACTTTC. Its translation: CASSFPGIGANVLTF.

The chain links TRBV6-1 to TRBJ1-1; D is undetermined. The CDR3 is 14 residues long. Germline V gene sequence: CDR1 MNHNS, CDR2 SASEGT. V was pared by 6 bases and J by 2 bases, with 13 bases between. CDR3 region: CASRFILENTEAFF. The CDR3 DNA sequence: TGTGCCAGCAGGTTCATTCTAGAAAACACTGAAGCTTTCTTT.

A single count supports this clone. This rearrangement joins TRBV13 to TRBJ2-7, with TRBD2 identical over 8 bases. V lost 3 bases, J lost 2 bases, and 6 bases stayed unmatched. The CDR3 extends over 15 amino acids. Germline CDR1 and CDR2: PRHDT and FYEKMQ (reference sequence). CDR3 coding DNA: TGTGCCAGCAGCTTGGGCGGGGGGCTTGCCTACGAGCAGTACTTC. Its translation: CASSLGGGLAYEQYF.

The J gene is TRBJ2-7, the V gene TRBV12-5; no definite D call. The length of the CDR3 is 13 residues. Germline CDR1 reads LGHNT; CDR2 reads FRNRAP. V was pared by 3 bases and J by 0 bases, with 6 bases between. The CDR3 is CASGFPVSYEQYF. The CDR3, as DNA: TGTGCTAGTGGTTTTCCAGTCTCCTACGAGCAGTACTTC.

J is TRBJ1-1 and V is TRBV5-1; 12 bases line up with TRBD1. The CDR3 spans 15 residues. From germline, CDR1 is SGHRS and CDR2 YFSETQ. Trimming took 5 bases from V and 0 from J; bases not matched to a gene: 2. CDR3 DNA: TGCGCCAGCAGGGGACAGGGGGCATTGAACACTGAAGCTTTCTTT. It specifies CASRGQGALNTEAFF.